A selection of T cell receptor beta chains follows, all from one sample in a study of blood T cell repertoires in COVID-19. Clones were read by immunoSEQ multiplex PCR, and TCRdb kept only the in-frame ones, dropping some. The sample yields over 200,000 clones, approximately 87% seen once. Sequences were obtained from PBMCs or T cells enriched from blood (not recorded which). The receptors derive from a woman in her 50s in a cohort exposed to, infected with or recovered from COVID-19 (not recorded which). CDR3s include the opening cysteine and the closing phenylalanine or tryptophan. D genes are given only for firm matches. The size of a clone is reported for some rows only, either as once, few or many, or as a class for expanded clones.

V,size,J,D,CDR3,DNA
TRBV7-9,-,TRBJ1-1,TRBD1,CASDYRQGRNTEAFF,TGTGCCAGCGACTACAGACAGGGTAGAAACACTGAAGCTTTCTTT
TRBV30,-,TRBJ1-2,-,CAWSNRVGYTF,TGTGCCTGGAGTAACAGGGTTGGCTACACCTTC
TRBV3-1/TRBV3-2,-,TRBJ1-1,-,CASSRGGSGTEAFF,TGTGCCAGCAGCCGTGGGGGGAGTGGCACTGAAGCTTTCTTT
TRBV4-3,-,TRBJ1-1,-,CASSQDPHGGGAEAFF,TGCGCCAGCAGCCAAGATCCCCACGGGGGTGGGGCTGAAGCTTTCTTT
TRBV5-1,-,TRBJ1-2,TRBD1,CASSLPLTGHGYTF,TGCGCCAGCAGCCTCCCCTTGACAGGGCATGGCTACACCTTC
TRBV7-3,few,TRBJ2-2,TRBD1,CASSSGTGRSGELFF,TGTGCCAGCAGCTCCGGGACAGGGCGGTCCGGGGAGCTGTTTTTT
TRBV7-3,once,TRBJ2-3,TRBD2,CASSRTSGGVEQYF,TGTGCCAGCAGCCGGACTAGCGGGGGGGTAGAGCAGTATTTT
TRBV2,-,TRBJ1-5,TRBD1,CASSEVQGILGNQPQHF,TGTGCCAGCAGTGAGGTACAGGGGATCCTTGGCAATCAGCCCCAGCATTTT
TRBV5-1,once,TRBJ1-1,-,CASRGTEAFF,TGCGCCAGCAGAGGGACAGAAGCTTTCTTT
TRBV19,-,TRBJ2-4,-,CASSIGRVAKNIQYF,TGTGCCAGTAGTATAGGTCGGGTAGCCAAAAACATTCAGTACTTC
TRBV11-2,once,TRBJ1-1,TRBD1,CASSPGVQGAEAFF,TGTGCCAGCAGCCCGGGGGTTCAGGGGGCTGAAGCTTTCTTT
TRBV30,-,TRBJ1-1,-,CAWGGSTEAFF,TGTGCCTGGGGGGGGAGCACTGAAGCTTTCTTT
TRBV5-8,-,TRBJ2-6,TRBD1,CASSRGQSFSGANVLAF,TGTGCCAGCAGCCGGGGACAGAGTTTCTCTGGGGCCAACGTCCTGGCTTTC
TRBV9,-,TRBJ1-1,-,CASSVEGVNTEAFF,TGTGCCAGCAGCGTAGAGGGGGTGAACACTGAAGCTTTCTTT
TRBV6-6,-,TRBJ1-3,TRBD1,CASNGQGQGNTIYF,TGTGCCAGCAATGGACAGGGTCAAGGAAACACCATATATTTT
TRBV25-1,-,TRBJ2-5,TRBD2,CASSDLTSGGAFETQYF,TGTGCCAGCAGTGATTTGACTAGCGGGGGGGCCTTTGAGACCCAGTACTTC
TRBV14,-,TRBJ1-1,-,CASSQETGRSEAFF,TGTGCCAGCAGCCAAGAAACCGGGAGATCTGAAGCTTTCTTT
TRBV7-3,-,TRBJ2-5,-,CASSLQGQETQYF,TGTGCCAGCAGCTTACAGGGTCAAGAGACCCAGTACTTC
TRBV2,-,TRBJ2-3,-,CASAREEILTDTQYF,TGTGCCAGCGCCCGTGAGGAGATCCTCACAGATACGCAGTATTTT
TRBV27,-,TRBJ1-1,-,CASSERVRGNTEAFF,TGTGCCAGCAGTGAGCGTGTGAGAGGGAACACTGAAGCTTTCTTT
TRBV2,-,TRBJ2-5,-,CASSRNGGSSRETQYF,TGTGCCAGCAGTCGGAACGGGGGTTCCTCCCGGGAGACCCAGTACTTC
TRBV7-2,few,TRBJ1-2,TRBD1,CASSLRNRGIGDYGYTF,TGTGCCAGCAGCTTAAGGAACAGGGGGATCGGTGACTATGGCTACACCTTC
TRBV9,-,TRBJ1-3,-,CASCCGPSGNTIYF,TGTGCCTCCTGCTGCGGGCCCTCTGGAAACACCATATATTTT
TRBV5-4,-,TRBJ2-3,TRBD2,CASSSLAGGEDTQYF,TGTGCCAGCAGCTCTCTCGCGGGGGGGGAAGATACGCAGTATTTT
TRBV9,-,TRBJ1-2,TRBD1,CASGRQGANYGYTF,TGTGCCAGCGGACGACAGGGGGCGAACTATGGCTACACCTTC
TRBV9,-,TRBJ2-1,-,CASSVESGGGEQFF,TGTGCCAGCAGCGTAGAGAGTGGCGGCGGTGAGCAGTTCTTC
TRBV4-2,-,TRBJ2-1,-,CASSQDSRTREQFF,TGTGCCAGCAGCCAAGATTCGAGAACTCGTGAGCAGTTCTTC
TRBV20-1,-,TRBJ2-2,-,CSASTVAGELFF,TGCAGTGCTAGTACGGTAGCTGGGGAGCTGTTTTTT
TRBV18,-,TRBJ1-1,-,CASSPERETEAFF,TGTGCCAGCTCACCGGAGAGGGAAACTGAAGCTTTCTTT